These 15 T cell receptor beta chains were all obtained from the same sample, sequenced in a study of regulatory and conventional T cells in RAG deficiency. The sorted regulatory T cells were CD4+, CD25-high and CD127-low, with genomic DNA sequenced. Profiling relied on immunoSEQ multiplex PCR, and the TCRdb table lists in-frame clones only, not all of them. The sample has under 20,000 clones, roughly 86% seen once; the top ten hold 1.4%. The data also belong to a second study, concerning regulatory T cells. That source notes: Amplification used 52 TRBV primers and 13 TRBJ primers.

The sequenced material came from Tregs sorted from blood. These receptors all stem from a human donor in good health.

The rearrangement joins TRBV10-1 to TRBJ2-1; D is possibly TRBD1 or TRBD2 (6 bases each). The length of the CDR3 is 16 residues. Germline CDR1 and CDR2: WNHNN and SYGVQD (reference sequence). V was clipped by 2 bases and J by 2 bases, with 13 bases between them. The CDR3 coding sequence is TGCGCCAGCAGTGAGACTCTACGGGGGCCCTACAATGAGCAGTTCTTC. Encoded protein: CASSETLRGPYNEQFF.

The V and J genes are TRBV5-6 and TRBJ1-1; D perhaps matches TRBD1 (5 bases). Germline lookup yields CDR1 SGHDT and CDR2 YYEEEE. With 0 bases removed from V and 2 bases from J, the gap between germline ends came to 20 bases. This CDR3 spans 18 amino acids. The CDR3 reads CASSLELGIGARNTEAFF. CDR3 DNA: TGTGCCAGCAGCTTGGAACTGGGTATTGGGGCCCGTAACACTGAAGCTTTCTTT.

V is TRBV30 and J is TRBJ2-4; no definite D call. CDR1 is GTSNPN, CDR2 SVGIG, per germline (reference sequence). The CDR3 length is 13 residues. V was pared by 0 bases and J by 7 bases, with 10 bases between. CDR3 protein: CAWSVAAGNIQYF. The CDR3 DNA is TGTGCCTGGAGTGTAGCTGCCGGGAACATTCAGTACTTC.

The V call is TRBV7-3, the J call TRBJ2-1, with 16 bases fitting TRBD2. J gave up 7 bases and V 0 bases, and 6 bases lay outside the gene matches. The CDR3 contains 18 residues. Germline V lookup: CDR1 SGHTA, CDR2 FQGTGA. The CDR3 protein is CASSLTFGTSGRVNEQFF. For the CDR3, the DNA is TGTGCCAGCAGCTTAACGTTTGGGACTAGCGGGAGGGTAAATGAGCAGTTCTTC.

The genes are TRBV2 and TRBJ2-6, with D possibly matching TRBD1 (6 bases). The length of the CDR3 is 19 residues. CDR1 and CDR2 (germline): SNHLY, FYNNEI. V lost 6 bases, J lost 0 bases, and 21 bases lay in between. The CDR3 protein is CASRPTTGKTYSGANVLTF. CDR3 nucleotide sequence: TGTGCCAGCAGGCCTACTACAGGGAAGACCTACTCTGGGGCCAACGTCCTGACTTTC. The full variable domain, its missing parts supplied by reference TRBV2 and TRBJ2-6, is EPEVTQTPSHQVTQMGQEVILRCVPISNHLYFYWYRQILGQKVEFLVSFYNNEISEKSEIFDDQFSVERPDGSNFTLKIRSTKLEDSAMYFCASRPTTGKTYSGANVLTFGAGSRLTVL.

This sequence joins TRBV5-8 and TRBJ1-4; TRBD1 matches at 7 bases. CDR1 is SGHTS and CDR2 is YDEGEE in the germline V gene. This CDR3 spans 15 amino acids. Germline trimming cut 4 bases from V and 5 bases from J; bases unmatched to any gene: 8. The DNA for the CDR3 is TGTGCCAGCAGCCGCCAGGGACAGATGAATGAAAAACTGTTTTTT. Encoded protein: CASSRQGQMNEKLFF.

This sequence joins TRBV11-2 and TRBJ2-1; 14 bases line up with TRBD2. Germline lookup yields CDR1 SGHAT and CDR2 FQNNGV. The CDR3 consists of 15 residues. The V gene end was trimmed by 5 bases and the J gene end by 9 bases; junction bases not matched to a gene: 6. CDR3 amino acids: CASSRGLAGEFEQFF. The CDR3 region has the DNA TGTGCCAGCAGCCGGGGACTAGCGGGAGAGTTTGAGCAGTTCTTC.

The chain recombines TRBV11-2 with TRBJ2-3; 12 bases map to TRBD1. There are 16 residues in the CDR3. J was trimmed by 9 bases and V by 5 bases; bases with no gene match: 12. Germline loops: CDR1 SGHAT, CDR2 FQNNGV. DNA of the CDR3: TGTGCCAGCAGCATCGCCGGGACAGGGGGCTCCGGGACGCAGTATTTT. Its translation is CASSIAGTGGSGTQYF.

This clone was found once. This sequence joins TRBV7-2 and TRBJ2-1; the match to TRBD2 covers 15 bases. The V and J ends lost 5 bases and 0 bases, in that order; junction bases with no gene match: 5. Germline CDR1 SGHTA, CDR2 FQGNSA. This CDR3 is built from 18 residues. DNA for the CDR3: TGTGCCAGCAGCCCCGGGACTAGCGGGGGGAGCTCCTACAATGAGCAGTTCTTC. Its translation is CASSPGTSGGSSYNEQFF. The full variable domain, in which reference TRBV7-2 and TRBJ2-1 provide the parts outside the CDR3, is GAGVSQSPSNKVTEKGKDVELRCDPISGHTALYWYRQSLGQGLEFLIYFQGNSAPDKSGLPSDRFSAERTGGSVSTLTIQRTQQEDSAVYLCASSPGTSGGSSYNEQFFGPGTRLTVL.

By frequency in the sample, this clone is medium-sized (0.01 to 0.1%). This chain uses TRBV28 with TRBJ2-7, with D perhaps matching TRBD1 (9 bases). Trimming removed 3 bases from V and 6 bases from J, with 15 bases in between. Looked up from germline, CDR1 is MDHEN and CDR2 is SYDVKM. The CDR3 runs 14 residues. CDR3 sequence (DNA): TGTGCCAGCAGTTTGGGACAGGGACTAGTCGAGCAGTACTTC. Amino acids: CASSLGQGLVEQYF.

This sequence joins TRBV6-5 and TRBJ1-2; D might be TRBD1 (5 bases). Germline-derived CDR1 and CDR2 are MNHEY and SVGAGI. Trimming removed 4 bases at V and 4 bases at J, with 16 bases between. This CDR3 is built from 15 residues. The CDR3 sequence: CASSSRDGGFYGYTF. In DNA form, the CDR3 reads TGTGCCAGCAGTTCCCGGGACGGCGGATTCTATGGCTACACCTTC.

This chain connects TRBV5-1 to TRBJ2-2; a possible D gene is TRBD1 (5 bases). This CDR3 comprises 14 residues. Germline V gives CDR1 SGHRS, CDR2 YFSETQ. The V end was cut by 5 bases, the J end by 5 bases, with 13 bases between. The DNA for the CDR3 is TGCGCCAGCAGTGTGGGGCAAGGGACCGGGGAGCTGTTTTTT. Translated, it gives CASSVGQGTGELFF.

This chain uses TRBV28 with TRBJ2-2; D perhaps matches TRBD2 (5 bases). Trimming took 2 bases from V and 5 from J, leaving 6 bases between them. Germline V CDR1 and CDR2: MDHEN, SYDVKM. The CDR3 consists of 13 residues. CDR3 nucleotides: TGTGCCAGCAGTTTACCGGGGACCGGGGAGCTGTTTTTT. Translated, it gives CASSLPGTGELFF.

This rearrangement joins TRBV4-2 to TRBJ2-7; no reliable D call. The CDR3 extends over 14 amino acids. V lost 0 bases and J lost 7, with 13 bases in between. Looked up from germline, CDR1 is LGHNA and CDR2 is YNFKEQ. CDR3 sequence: CASSQDLIPYEQYF. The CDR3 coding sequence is TGTGCCAGCAGCCAAGATCTTATACCTTATGAGCAGTACTTC.

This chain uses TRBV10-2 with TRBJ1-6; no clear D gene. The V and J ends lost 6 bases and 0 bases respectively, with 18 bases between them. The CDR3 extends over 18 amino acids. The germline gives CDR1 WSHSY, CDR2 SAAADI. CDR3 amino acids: CASSPSLGPSSYNSPLHF. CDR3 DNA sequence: TGCGCCAGCAGCCCCTCACTGGGCCCAAGCTCCTATAATTCACCCCTCCACTTT.